This T cell receptor (beta chain) was profiled in a study of T cell repertoires in cytomegalovirus infection. The overall study: CMV infection together with matching HLA type was indicated by public TCR beta signatures.

Unmatched junction bases numbered 8, after V lost 4 bases and J lost 6 bases. The CDR3 covers 15 residues. Germline CDR1 and CDR2: SGHRS and YFSETQ. MiXCR, applied by TCRdb to the reads, yields one record per CDR3 protein. The top ten clones hold 20% to 30% of a sample with 150,000 to 200,000 distinct CDR3 sequences, about an eighth of them seen once. Regarding the study as a whole: CMV-specific HLA-C-restricted TCR beta clonotypes dominated the ex vivo response. Identification of carriers of CMV plus the relevant HLA was performed using cumulative public TCR beta family frequency.

Turning to this clonotype: The antigen is unknown.

Sequenced: PBMCs. The chain joins TRBV5-1 to TRBJ1-1; 11 nucleotides line up with TRBD1. This sequence was found in a human donor in good health (CMV status not recorded). Some clones in this sample may be carry-over from other donors' samples. CDR3 DNA: TGCGCCAGCAGCCGACCGGGGGACAGGGGGGCTGAAGCTTTCTTT. This gives the protein CASSRPGDRGAEAFF.